Below, 13 T cell receptor beta chains from the same sample are listed, as sequenced in a study of T cells in Graves' hyperthyroidism and ophthalmopathy. TCR beta CDR3 sequences were amplified from RNA transcripts. First-round RT-PCR with HTBI primers amplified the TCR CDR3 region. TCRdb re-derived calls from the multiplex PCR reads in MiXCR, one entry per CDR3 protein. The sample consists of 600,000 to 800,000 distinct CDR3 sequences, 35% of them appearing once. The sample comprised blood. These receptors were collected from a woman aged 40 to 50 with Graves' hyperthyroidism.

For this clonotype: This could be a read error, since a much larger clone is one nucleotide away. The chain uses TRBV10-3 and TRBJ2-6; 7 nucleotides line up with TRBD2. Germline CDR1 is ENHRY and CDR2 is SYGVKD. Trimming removed 10 bases from V and 1 base from J; junction bases left unmatched: 19. This CDR3 is 19 amino acids long. The CDR3 protein is CATRDVGTIALSGANVLTF. CDR3 coding DNA: TGTGCCACACGGGACGTCGGGACTATCGCTCTGTCTGGGGCCAACGTCCTGACTTTC.

This clonotype was counted at least ten times. This sequence joins TRBV7-2 and TRBJ1-4; 9 nucleotides agree with TRBD1. With V trimmed by 4 bases and J by 3 bases, 6 bases remained unmatched. Germline V gene sequence: CDR1 SGHTA, CDR2 FQGNSA. The CDR3 has 16 residues. The CDR3 loop is CASSYRGQGSNEKLFF. The DNA for the CDR3 is TGTGCCAGCAGCTACCGGGGACAGGGCTCTAATGAAAAACTGTTTTTT.

Turning to this clonotype: A read error may produce the germline difference seen at one junction end. J is TRBJ2-6 and V is TRBV24-1; tentatively, D is TRBD1 (7 bases). Germline V lookup: CDR1 KGHDR, CDR2 SFDVKD. The CDR3 runs 17 residues. The DNA of the CDR3 is TGTGCCACCAGTGAAGGGACAGATTTAGGCGGGGCCAACGTCCTAACTTTC. It codes for CATSEGTDLGGANVLTF.

This clonotype was recorded a few times. The chain links TRBV7-8 to TRBJ1-2; D is unclear. The germline gives CDR1 SGHVS, CDR2 FQNEAQ. V lost 5 bases and J 4 bases, leaving 20 bases between the germline ends. The CDR3 covers 16 residues. The CDR3 region is CASSHYSTPRGYGYTF. CDR3 in DNA: TGTGCCAGCAGCCATTATTCTACCCCGCGTGGCTATGGCTACACCTTC.

Many counts were recorded for this clonotype. This sequence joins TRBV6-5 and TRBJ2-5; D unresolved. Germline lookup yields CDR1 MNHEY and CDR2 SVGAGI. This CDR3 has 14 amino acids. The V end was cut by 2 bases, the J end by 5 bases, with 12 bases between. The CDR3 DNA reads TGTGCCAGCAGTTACCGGACGGTGGCGGAGACCCAGTACTTC. The encoded protein is CASSYRTVAETQYF.

As regards this clonotype: The junction departs from germline at one end; a sequencing error may be responsible. The gene calls are TRBV20-1 and TRBJ1-2, with D unclear. The CDR3 is made up of 13 amino acids. CDR1 is DFQATT, CDR2 SNEGSKA, per germline (reference sequence). The CDR3, as DNA: TGCAGTGCTAGAGGGATGTATAACTATGGCCACACCTTC. This encodes CSARGMYNYGHTF.

Only a few counts were recorded for this clonotype. CDR3: CASSLVGTLGEKLFF. CDR3 bases: TGTGCCAGCAGCTTAGTGGGGACTCTGGGTGAAAAACTGTTTTTT. The chain uses TRBV7-2 and TRBJ1-4; tentative D call: TRBD1 (5 bases). Trimming stripped 1 base from V and 7 bases from J, with 13 bases between. Looked up from germline, CDR1 is SGHTA and CDR2 is FQGNSA. There are 15 residues in the CDR3.

This clonotype was counted ten times or more. The J gene is TRBJ1-6, the V gene TRBV20-1; D might be TRBD1 (5 bases). From germline, CDR1 is DFQATT and CDR2 SNEGSKA (reference sequence). Trimming left V 4 bases short and J 9 bases short, with 22 bases between. The CDR3 extends over 16 amino acids. The CDR3 region has the DNA TGCAGTGCTACCCGGGGGGGAACGGGGGTGCTTTCACCCCTCCACTTT. This encodes CSATRGGTGVLSPLHF.

This clonotype was counted many times. The rearrangement links TRBV7-9 to TRBJ1-5; 8 bases are a match to TRBD1. The V segment lost 1 base and the J segment 6 bases; nucleotides outside the gene matches: 2. The CDR3 runs to 14 residues. CDR1 is SEHNR and CDR2 is FQNEAQ in the germline V gene (reference sequence). As DNA, the CDR3 is TGTGCCAGCAGCTTAGGACAGGGGACTCAGCCCCAGCATTTT. It encodes CASSLGQGTQPQHF.

A few counts support this clonotype. A single base separates this from a much larger clone, so it may be a read error. The V call is TRBV2, the J call TRBJ2-5; D gene uncertain. There are 12 residues in the CDR3. Germline assignment: CDR1 SNHLY and CDR2 FYNNEI. Deletions cut 6 bases from V and 5 bases from J, with 10 bases between. CDR3 residues: CASSSRDETQYF. CDR3 sequence (DNA): TGTGCCAGCAGCTCCCGAGACGAGACCCAGTACTTC. The whole variable domain, remainder taken from reference TRBV2 and TRBJ2-5, is EPEVTQTPSHQVTQMGQEVILRCVPISNHLYFYWYRQILGQKVEFLVSFYNNEISEKSEIFDDQFSVERPDGSNFTLKIRSTKLEDSAMYFCASSSRDETQYFGPGTRLLVL.

Only one count was recorded for this clonotype. At one of its ends the junction is not consistent with the germline gene, which may arise from a read error. This chain connects TRBV11-3 to TRBJ2-7, with D perhaps matching TRBD1 (6 bases). The CDR3 covers 14 residues. Germline lookup yields CDR1 SGHNT and CDR2 YENEEA. CDR3 amino acids: CAGSSATGSYEQYF. The CDR3 DNA follows: TGTGCCGGCAGCTCAGCCACAGGGTCCTACGAGCAGTACTTC.

This chain connects TRBV6-1 to TRBJ1-1; D not certain. The CDR3 length is 16 residues. V was shortened by 1 base and J by 2 bases, with 14 bases between the two germline ends. Germline assignment: CDR1 MNHNS and CDR2 SASEGT. In DNA form, the CDR3 reads TGTGCCAGCAGTGAAGAGGGCATAGATCTAAACACTGAAGCTTTCTTT. It is translated as CASSEEGIDLNTEAFF.

The rearrangement joins TRBV19 to TRBJ2-2; TRBD1 might be the D (6 bases). CDR1 and CDR2 from the germline V gene are LNHDA and SQIVND (reference sequence). Between the trimmed V and J ends, which lost 5 bases and 5 bases, there was a span of 15 bases. The CDR3 is 15 residues long. CDR3 bases: TGTGCCAGTAGTCTTTACAGGGCTGGAACCGGGGAGCTGTTTTTT. Translated, it gives CASSLYRAGTGELFF.